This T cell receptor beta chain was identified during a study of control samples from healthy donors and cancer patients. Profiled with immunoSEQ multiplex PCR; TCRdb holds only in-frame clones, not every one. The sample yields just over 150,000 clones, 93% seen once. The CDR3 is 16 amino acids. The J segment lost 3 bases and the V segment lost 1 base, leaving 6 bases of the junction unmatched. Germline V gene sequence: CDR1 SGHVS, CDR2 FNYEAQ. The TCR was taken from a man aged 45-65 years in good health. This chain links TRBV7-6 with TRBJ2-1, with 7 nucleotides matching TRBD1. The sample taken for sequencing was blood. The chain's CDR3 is CASSLVSGQDYNEQFF. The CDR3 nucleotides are TGTGCCAGCAGCTTAGTCTCCGGACAGGACTACAATGAGCAGTTCTTC.